One sample yielded the 5 T cell receptor beta chains listed below, sequenced in a study of T cell repertoires in cytomegalovirus infection (dated by TCRdb to the late 2010s). The sequencer listed for this sample is Illumina HiSeq 1500. TCRdb cleaned the public reads at Q25 with fastp, built clones with MiXCR and kept in-frame beta chains. Rows are unified per CDR3 protein, each entry keeping the most common DNA and genes. The table for this sample lists roughly 600,000 distinct CDR3 sequences; approximately 24% of them were counted only once. Approximately 8% of the sample is held by the ten biggest clonotypes. Sample: CD8+ T cells from PBMCs. The receptor source for this set is a human donor in good health (CMV status not recorded). Some clones in this sample may be carry-over from other donors' samples.

The rearrangement links TRBV5-5 to TRBJ2-7; 7 positions agree with TRBD1. The length of the CDR3 is 13 residues. Trimming cost V 7 bases and J 3 bases; bases outside gene matches: 7. CDR1 is SGHKS and CDR2 is YYEKEE in the germline V gene (reference sequence). CDR3 sequence: CASGVGTDYEQYF. In DNA form, the CDR3 reads TGTGCCAGCGGAGTTGGGACAGACTACGAGCAGTACTTC.

The chain uses TRBV18 and TRBJ2-1, with 11 bases aligning to TRBD2. The ends lost 0 bases at V and 3 bases at J; junction bases unmatched: 7. Germline V CDR1 and CDR2: KGHSH, LQKENI. The CDR3 loop spans 18 amino acids. CDR3 nucleotide sequence: TGTGCCAGCTCACCACCGGCTAGCGGGGGGTCTTTCTACAATGAGCAGTTCTTC. This encodes CASSPPASGGSFYNEQFF.

This sequence joins TRBV11-3 and TRBJ2-2; D unclear. V shed 3 bases and J shed 0 bases, with 8 bases lying between them. Per germline, CDR1 SGHNT and CDR2 YENEEA. The CDR3 covers 15 residues. CDR3 nucleotide sequence: TGTGCCAGCAGCTTTGGCCTTGCGAACACCGGGGAGCTGTTTTTT. Translated: CASSFGLANTGELFF.

This clonotype appeared many times. The CDR3 reads CASSYNPGRDTQYF. The CDR3 nucleotides are TGTGCCAGCAGTTACAATCCAGGTAGAGATACGCAGTATTTT. This chain connects TRBV6-6 to TRBJ2-3; D uncertain. The CDR3 is made up of 14 amino acids. From germline, CDR1 is MNHNY and CDR2 SVGAGI (reference sequence). Trimming removed 2 bases from V and 5 bases from J, with 11 bases in between.

This clonotype has at least ten counts. This chain connects TRBV10-3 to TRBJ2-1, with D possibly being TRBD1 (5 bases). V dropped 7 bases and J dropped 15 bases, with 19 bases sitting between them. CDR1 is ENHRY, CDR2 SYGVKD, per germline. There are 12 residues in the CDR3. The CDR3 loop is CAIKNLTGQGFF. The CDR3 region has the DNA TGTGCCATCAAGAATCTGACTGGACAAGGGTTCTTC.